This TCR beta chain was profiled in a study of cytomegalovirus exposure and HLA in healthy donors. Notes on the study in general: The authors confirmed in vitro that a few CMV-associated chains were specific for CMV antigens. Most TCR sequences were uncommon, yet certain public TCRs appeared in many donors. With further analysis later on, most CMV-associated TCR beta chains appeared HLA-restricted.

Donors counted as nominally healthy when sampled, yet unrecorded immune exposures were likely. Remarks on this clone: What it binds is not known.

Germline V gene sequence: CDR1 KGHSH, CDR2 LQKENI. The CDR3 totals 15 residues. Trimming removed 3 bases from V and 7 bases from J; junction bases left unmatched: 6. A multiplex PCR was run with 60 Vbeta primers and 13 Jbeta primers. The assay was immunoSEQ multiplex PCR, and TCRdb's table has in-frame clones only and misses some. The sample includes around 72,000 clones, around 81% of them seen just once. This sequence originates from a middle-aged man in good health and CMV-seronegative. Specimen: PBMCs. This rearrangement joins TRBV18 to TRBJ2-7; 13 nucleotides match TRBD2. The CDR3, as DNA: TGTGCCAGCTCACCCCGGACTAGCGGGAGTAGGGAGCAGTACTTC. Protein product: CASSPRTSGSREQYF.